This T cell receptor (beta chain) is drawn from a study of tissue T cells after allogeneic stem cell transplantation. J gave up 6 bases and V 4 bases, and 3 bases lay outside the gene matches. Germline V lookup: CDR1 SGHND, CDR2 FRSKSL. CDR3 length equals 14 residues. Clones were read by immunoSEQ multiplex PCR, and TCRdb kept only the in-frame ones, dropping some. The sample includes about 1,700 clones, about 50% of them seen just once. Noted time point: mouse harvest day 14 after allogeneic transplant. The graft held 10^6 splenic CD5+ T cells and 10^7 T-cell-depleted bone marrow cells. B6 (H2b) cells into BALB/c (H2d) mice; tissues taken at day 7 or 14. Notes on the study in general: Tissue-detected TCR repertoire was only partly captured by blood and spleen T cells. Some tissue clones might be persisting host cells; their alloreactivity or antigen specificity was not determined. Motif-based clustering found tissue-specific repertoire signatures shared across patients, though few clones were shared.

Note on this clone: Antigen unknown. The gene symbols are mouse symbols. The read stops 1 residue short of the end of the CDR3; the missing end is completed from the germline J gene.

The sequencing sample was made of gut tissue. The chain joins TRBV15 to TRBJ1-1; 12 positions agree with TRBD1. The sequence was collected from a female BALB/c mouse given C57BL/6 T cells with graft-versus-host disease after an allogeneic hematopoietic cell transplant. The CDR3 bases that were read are TGTGCCAGCAGTTGGGACAGGGGGCGCCCAGAAGTCTTC. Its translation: CASSWDRGRPEVF. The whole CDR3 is CASSWDRGRPEVFF.